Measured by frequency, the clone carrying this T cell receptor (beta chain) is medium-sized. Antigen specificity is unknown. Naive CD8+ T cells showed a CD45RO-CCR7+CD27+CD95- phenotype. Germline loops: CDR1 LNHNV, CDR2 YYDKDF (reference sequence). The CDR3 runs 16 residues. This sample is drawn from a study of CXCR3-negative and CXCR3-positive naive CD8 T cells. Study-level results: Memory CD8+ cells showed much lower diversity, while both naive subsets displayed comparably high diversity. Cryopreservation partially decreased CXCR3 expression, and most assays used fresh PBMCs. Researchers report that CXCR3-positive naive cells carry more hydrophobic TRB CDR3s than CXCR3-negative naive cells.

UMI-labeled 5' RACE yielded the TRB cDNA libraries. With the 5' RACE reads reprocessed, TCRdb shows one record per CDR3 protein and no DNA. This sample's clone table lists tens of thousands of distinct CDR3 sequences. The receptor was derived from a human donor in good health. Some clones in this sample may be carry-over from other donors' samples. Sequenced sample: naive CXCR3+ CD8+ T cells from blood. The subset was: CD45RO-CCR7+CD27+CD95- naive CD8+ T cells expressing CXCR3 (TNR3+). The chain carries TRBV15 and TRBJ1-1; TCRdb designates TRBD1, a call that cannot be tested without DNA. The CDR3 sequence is CATSNRPGVSNTEAFF.